This TCR beta chain was observed in a study of spatial heterogeneity in lung cancer. Study findings and constraints: Tumors with more nonsynonymous mutations had more expanded intratumoral alpha and beta TCRs. Alpha and beta chain coverage of tumor T cells was estimated at about 6.8% and 14%, respectively.

Every TCR cDNA molecule bore a unique molecular identifier. MiXCR, run by TCRdb on the 5' RACE reads, gives a single entry per CDR3 protein. This table has approximately 2,700 distinct CDR3 sequences, around 50% appearing once. The V and J ends lost 3 bases and 0 bases respectively, with 12 bases between them. This CDR3 region has 15 residues. Germline V lookup: CDR1 MDHEN, CDR2 SYDVKM. In this sample, this clonotype is large. Antigen unknown. This beta chain slipped into a library made for alpha chains as a stray read, so its size is not meaningful. Indicated time point: sample taken at primary tumor resection. Samples came from around 70 TRACERx patients with untreated early-stage lung cancer. The sequenced material consisted of unsorted whole RNA from tumor, nontumor lung or frozen PBMC.

Sequenced material: lung tumor tissue, taken at surgery. This sequence was found in a male donor with early-stage non-small cell lung cancer. J is TRBJ2-7 and V is TRBV28; D is unresolved. CDR3 nucleotide sequence: TGTGCCAGCAGTTTTGGGCGGAAGAGCTCCTACGAGCAGTACTTC. Amino acids: CASSFGRKSSYEQYF.